The present T cell receptor (beta chain) was sequenced within a study of blood T cell repertoires in COVID-19. On the study more broadly: COVID-19 samples, acute and convalescent, were from the United States, Italy and Spain.

Authors' processing steps: Counts of nucleated cells, estimated from reference gene primer amplification, were obtained. Libraries were prepared by immunoSEQ multiplex PCR; TCRdb keeps only in-frame clonotypes and omits some of them. That table is the source of V, J and clone size, and D and trimming were worked out from the DNA. The table has 80,000 to 90,000 clones, less than 90% seen once. V was clipped by 1 base and J by 5 bases, with 17 bases between them. CDR3 length: 16 residues. The germline CDR1 and CDR2 sequences are SEHNR and FQNEAQ (reference sequence). This receptor was obtained from a man older than 75 with active or convalescent COVID-19. The chain couples TRBV7-9 to TRBJ2-5; maybe TRBD2 (6 bases). Sequencing was carried out using peripheral blood. CDR3 amino acids: CASSLGDSGAGETQYF. CDR3 in DNA: TGTGCCAGCAGCTTAGGTGACTCTGGGGCGGGGGAGACCCAGTACTTC. Using reference TRBV7-9 and TRBJ2-5 for the parts outside the CDR3, the full variable domain is DTGVSQNPRHKITKRGQNVTFRCDPISEHNRLYWYRQTLGQGPEFLTYFQNEAQLEKSRLLSDRFSAERPKGSFSTLEIQRTEQGDSAMYLCASSLGDSGAGETQYFGPGTRLLVL.